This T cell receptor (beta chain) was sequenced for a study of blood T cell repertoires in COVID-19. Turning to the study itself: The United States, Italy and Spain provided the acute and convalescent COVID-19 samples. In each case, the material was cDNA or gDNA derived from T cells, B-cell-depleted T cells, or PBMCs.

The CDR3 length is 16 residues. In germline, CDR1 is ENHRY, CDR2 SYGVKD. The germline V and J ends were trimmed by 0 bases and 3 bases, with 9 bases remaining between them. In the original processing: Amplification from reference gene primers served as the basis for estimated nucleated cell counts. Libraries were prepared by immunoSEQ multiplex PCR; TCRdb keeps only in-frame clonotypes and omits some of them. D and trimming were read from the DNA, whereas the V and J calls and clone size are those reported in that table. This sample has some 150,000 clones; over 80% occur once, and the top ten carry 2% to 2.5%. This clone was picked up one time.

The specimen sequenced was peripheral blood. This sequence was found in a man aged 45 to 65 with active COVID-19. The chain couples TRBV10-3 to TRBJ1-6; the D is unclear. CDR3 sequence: CAISESEAFYNSPLHF. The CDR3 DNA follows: TGTGCCATCAGTGAGTCGGAGGCTTTCTATAATTCACCCCTCCACTTT.